The subject of this entry is one T cell receptor (beta chain). Antigen: not known. This sample is part of a study of Ad26.COV2.S vaccination and SARS-CoV-2 variants. Study background: The donor belonged to the COV1001 Ad26.COV2.S trial arm. Ad26.COV2.S given intramuscularly, once or twice 56 days apart. General study results and limits: From the TCR breadth and depth analyses, total T cell responses may have been underestimated.

There are 15 residues in the CDR3. The germline V and J ends were trimmed by 4 bases and 0 bases, with 12 bases remaining between them. Looked up from germline, CDR1 is SGDLS and CDR2 is YYNGEE. Documented treatment: approximately 18 received Ad26.COV2.S at low or high dose, single or two shots; a few received placebo; per-sample allocation not given. Sampling happened 63 days after the first vaccine or placebo injection. Method: immunoSEQ multiplex PCR; TCRdb's copy keeps in-frame clones and lacks some. The sample has approximately 420,000 clones; roughly 88% are singletons. This TCR derives from a person between 18 and 65 years old who received the Ad26.COV2.S COVID-19 vaccine or a placebo. Sequenced material: peripheral blood, taken in a trial of Ad26.COV2.S vaccine versus placebo. The J gene is TRBJ2-3, the V gene TRBV9; D uncertain. CDR3 loop: CASSLQPSSTDTQYF. The CDR3 DNA sequence: TGTGCCAGCAGCTTACAACCCTCTAGCACAGATACGCAGTATTTT.